This entry lists 26 T cell receptor beta chains sequenced from one sample in a study of shared clonotypes between healthy human individuals. The protocol was immunoSEQ multiplex PCR, while the TCRdb copy is restricted to in-frame clones and leaves out a portion. The sample has over 2 million clones; 85% to 95% are singletons. Material for sequencing was naive CD4+ T cells from PBMCs. As to subset: CD45RA+ positively selected. The origin of the receptors is a man aged 18 to 30 in good health. Some clones in this sample may be carry-over from other donors' samples.

The rearrangement joins TRBV7-2 to TRBJ2-7; D gene unclear. V was pared by 5 bases and J by 3 bases, with 14 bases between. Germline lookup yields CDR1 SGHTA and CDR2 FQGNSA. The CDR3 is 14 amino acids. The CDR3 region is CASSPLATYYEQYF. In DNA form, the CDR3 reads TGTGCCAGCAGCCCCCTCGCTACTTACTACGAGCAGTACTTC.

The rearrangement uses TRBV7-2 and TRBJ1-1; no firm D call. The CDR3 extends over 13 amino acids. V gave up 8 bases and J gave up 1 base, with 11 bases separating them. Per germline, CDR1 SGHTA and CDR2 FQGNSA. CDR3 DNA: TGTGCCAGCGGGTCGGTCGGGAACACTGAAGCTTTCTTT. Protein sequence: CASGSVGNTEAFF. Drawing the rest from reference TRBV7-2 and TRBJ1-1, the complete variable domain is GAGVSQSPSNKVTEKGKDVELRCDPISGHTALYWYRQSLGQGLEFLIYFQGNSAPDKSGLPSDRFSAERTGGSVSTLTIQRTQQEDSAVYLCASGSVGNTEAFFGQGTRLTVV.

This clone was seen only once. The chain uses TRBV25-1 and TRBJ1-5; possibly TRBD1 for D (5 bases). Between the trimmed V and J ends, which lost 3 bases and 8 bases, there was a span of 17 bases. In germline, CDR1 is MGHDK, CDR2 SYGVNS. The CDR3 length is 15 residues. CDR3 sequence (DNA): TGTGCCAGCAGTGATACGACAGATTCGATGGAGCCCCAGCATTTT. It translates to CASSDTTDSMEPQHF.

With respect to this clone: The same CDR3 is also encoded by other DNA sequences in this sample. The chain is built from TRBV5-1 and TRBJ2-1, with 11 bases identical to TRBD2. Looked up from germline, CDR1 is SGHRS and CDR2 is YFSETQ. There are 15 residues in the CDR3. With 0 bases clipped from V and 8 bases from J, the junction kept 4 bases outside the gene matches. The CDR3 sequence is CASSLELAGGDEQFF. The CDR3 nucleotides read TGCGCCAGCAGCTTGGAGCTAGCGGGGGGCGATGAGCAGTTCTTC.

The V gene is TRBV4-2, the J gene TRBJ1-5, with TRBD1 identical over 9 bases. CDR3 length: 16 amino acids. Germline V gives CDR1 LGHNA, CDR2 YNFKEQ. The junction had 14 bases not matched to a gene; V was cut back by 4 bases and J by 10 bases. The CDR3, as DNA: TGTGCCAGCAGCCGAGACGGGGGACAGGGAGAAGTTCCCCAGCATTTT. It is translated as CASSRDGGQGEVPQHF.

This clone was observed a handful of times. J is TRBJ1-5 and V is TRBV2; D is undetermined. Germline loops: CDR1 SNHLY, CDR2 FYNNEI. V lost 3 bases, J lost 1 base, and 10 bases lay in between. CDR3 length: 15 amino acids. CDR3 in amino acids: CASSDQSPSNQPQHF. In DNA, the CDR3 is TGTGCCAGCAGTGACCAGAGTCCAAGCAATCAGCCCCAGCATTTT.

V and J are TRBV5-1 and TRBJ2-5, with D possibly matching TRBD2 (5 bases). The CDR3 contains 15 residues. Germline CDR1 and CDR2: SGHRS and YFSETQ. Trimming left V 5 bases short and J 5 bases short, with 19 bases between. CDR3 sequence: CASSPDVPLAETQYF. The CDR3 DNA sequence: TGCGCCAGCAGTCCGGACGTCCCCTTAGCGGAGACCCAGTACTTC.

This chain connects TRBV7-9 to TRBJ1-1; possibly TRBD1 for D (6 bases). This CDR3 is 12 amino acids long. CDR1 is SEHNR, CDR2 FQNEAQ, per germline (reference sequence). V was cut by 5 bases and J by 8 bases, with 12 bases left in between. CDR3 nucleotide sequence: TGTGCCAGCAGCCCGGGGGCCTCGGAAGCTTTCTTT. It codes for CASSPGASEAFF.

The chain has TRBV6-6 and TRBJ2-5, with 8 bases that match TRBD2. The CDR3 runs to 14 residues. CDR1 and CDR2 (germline): MNHNY, SVGAGI (reference sequence). Losses at the gene ends were 1 base for V and 5 bases for J; bases not matched to a gene: 3. The CDR3 reads CASSYLTSGETQYF. CDR3 DNA sequence: TGTGCCAGCAGTTACTTAACTAGCGGTGAGACCCAGTACTTC.

In its sample, this clone was seen once. V usage is TRBV7-9 and J usage is TRBJ1-1; 10 nucleotides line up with TRBD1. Germline CDR1 is SEHNR and CDR2 is FQNEAQ (reference sequence). The length of the CDR3 is 13 residues. V lost 5 bases to trimming and J lost 7 bases; unmatched junction nucleotides: 4. CDR3 in amino acids: CASSDRTGGEAFF. For the CDR3, the DNA is TGTGCCAGCAGCGACCGGACAGGGGGTGAAGCTTTCTTT.

The gene calls are TRBV5-6 and TRBJ2-2; possible D gene TRBD1, 6 bases. The CDR3 contains 13 residues. V lost 2 bases to trimming and J lost 6 bases, with 8 bases between them. The V gene's germline CDR1 is SGHDT and CDR2 YYEEEE. CDR3 residues: CASSFSGAGELFF. The CDR3 DNA follows: TGTGCCAGCAGCTTCTCAGGGGCCGGGGAGCTGTTTTTT. The full variable domain, completed using reference TRBV5-6 and TRBJ2-2, is DAGVTQSPTHLIKTRGQQVTLRCSPKSGHDTVSWYQQALGQGPQFIFQYYEEEERQRGNFPDRFSGHQFPNYSSELNVNALLLGDSALYLCASSFSGAGELFFGEGSRLTVL.

This clone was seen just once. The sample carries other DNA sequences with the same CDR3. The rearrangement joins TRBV5-1 to TRBJ2-2; 9 nucleotides agree with TRBD2. V trimming: 2 bases; J trimming: 2 bases; junction bases outside the gene matches: 4. Germline V CDR1 and CDR2: SGHRS, YFSETQ. This CDR3 is 16 amino acids long. The CDR3 sequence is CASSFASGANTGELFF. The DNA of the CDR3 is TGCGCCAGCAGCTTCGCTAGCGGGGCTAACACCGGGGAGCTGTTTTTT.

The chain uses TRBV2 and TRBJ2-3, with D hard to call. Germline CDR1 is SNHLY and CDR2 is FYNNEI. The CDR3 runs 14 residues. The ends were cut back, 4 bases at V and 5 bases at J, with 13 bases in the middle. CDR3 region: CASSVILRGDTQYF. The CDR3 DNA sequence: TGTGCCAGCAGTGTGATCCTACGCGGAGATACGCAGTATTTT.

The chain is built from TRBV19 and TRBJ1-2, with 7 nucleotides matching TRBD1. V dropped 9 bases and J dropped 5; count of bases not matched to a gene: 15. From germline, CDR1 is LNHDA and CDR2 SQIVND (reference sequence). The CDR3 covers 15 residues. The CDR3 DNA is TGTGCCAGCGGGGACAGCGGAACCTTTTGGTATGGCTACACCTTC. Amino acids: CASGDSGTFWYGYTF.

This clone was detected only once. The chain links TRBV30 to TRBJ1-5; no definite D call. Germline CDR1 reads GTSNPN; CDR2 reads SVGIG (reference sequence). The CDR3 length is 16 residues. Trimming cost V 2 bases and J 4 bases, with 18 bases left between them. The CDR3 protein is CAWSPPAGANNQPQHF. In DNA, the CDR3 is TGTGCCTGGAGTCCCCCGGCAGGAGCAAATAATCAGCCCCAGCATTTT.

The chain combines TRBV5-6 with TRBJ2-3; TRBD2 matches at 7 bases. V lost 1 base and J lost 0; bases outside the gene matches: 5. The CDR3 runs to 16 residues. The germline V gene has CDR1 SGHDT and CDR2 YYEEEE. As DNA, the CDR3 is TGTGCCAGCAGCTTGCGGCTAGCGGCCAGCACAGATACGCAGTATTTT. It codes for CASSLRLAASTDTQYF. Drawing the rest from reference TRBV5-6 and TRBJ2-3, the complete variable domain is DAGVTQSPTHLIKTRGQQVTLRCSPKSGHDTVSWYQQALGQGPQFIFQYYEEEERQRGNFPDRFSGHQFPNYSSELNVNALLLGDSALYLCASSLRLAASTDTQYFGPGTRLTVL.

V and J are TRBV5-1 and TRBJ1-1; D is ambiguous. V shed 5 bases and J shed 3 bases, with 17 bases lying between them. CDR1 is SGHRS, CDR2 YFSETQ, per germline. The CDR3 sequence is 15 residues long. The CDR3 DNA sequence: TGCGCCAGCAGGACGGGCCTTTGGGCGGACACTGAAGCTTTCTTT. Translating it yields CASRTGLWADTEAFF.

The V and J genes are TRBV4-2 and TRBJ1-2; no clear D. The germline CDR1 and CDR2 sequences are LGHNA and YNFKEQ. V was shortened by 0 bases and J by 8 bases, with 10 bases between the two germline ends. This CDR3 has 13 amino acids. CDR3 in amino acids: CASSQERETGYTF. The CDR3 coding sequence is TGTGCCAGCAGCCAAGAACGGGAAACAGGCTACACCTTC.

The V call is TRBV19, the J call TRBJ1-5; 7 positions match TRBD1. This CDR3 is 18 amino acids long. Germline V gives CDR1 LNHDA, CDR2 SQIVND (reference sequence). Losses at the gene ends were 1 base for V and 5 bases for J; bases not matched to a gene: 14. This CDR3 is CASSIGFWGQGGHQPQHF. In nucleotides, the CDR3 is TGTGCCAGTAGTATAGGGTTCTGGGGGCAGGGGGGTCATCAGCCCCAGCATTTT.

CDR3 sequence reads: CASSVEQGAGEQYF. CDR3 coding DNA: TGTGCCAGCAGCGTAGAACAGGGGGCAGGCGAGCAGTACTTC. The chain uses TRBV9 and TRBJ2-7; TRBD1 matches 9 bases. Trimming at V came to 0 bases and at J to 6 bases, leaving 4 bases not matched to a gene. CDR3 length: 14 residues. Germline V CDR1 and CDR2: SGDLS, YYNGEE.

In its sample, this clone was seen once. The genes are TRBV2 and TRBJ2-3; 7 bases agree with TRBD2. Germline V gives CDR1 SNHLY, CDR2 FYNNEI. Unmatched junction bases numbered 4, after V lost 1 base and J lost 3 bases. CDR3 length: 15 amino acids. CDR3: CASSEGRRGTDTQYF. As DNA, the CDR3 is TGTGCCAGCAGTGAAGGCAGGCGGGGGACAGATACGCAGTATTTT.

The rearrangement links TRBV11-2 to TRBJ2-1; a weak D match, TRBD1 (6 bases). Germline V lookup: CDR1 SGHAT, CDR2 FQNNGV. This CDR3 is built from 18 residues. V lost 0 bases and J 7 bases, leaving 22 bases between the germline ends. CDR3 region: CASSLEPQDRRRSNEQFF. The CDR3 DNA sequence: TGTGCCAGCAGCTTAGAACCCCAGGACAGAAGAAGATCAAATGAGCAGTTCTTC.

V gene TRBV18 combines with J gene TRBJ2-7; the D gene is possibly TRBD2 (5 bases). Germline values: CDR1 KGHSH, CDR2 LQKENI. V was pared by 4 bases and J by 0 bases, with 10 bases between. The CDR3 runs 14 residues. CDR3 bases: TGTGCCAGCTCACTGGCGGGTCACTCCTACGAGCAGTACTTC. This translates into CASSLAGHSYEQYF.

The chain carries TRBV4-3 and TRBJ2-5; 8 bases agree with TRBD2. The CDR3 is 22 residues long. With 0 bases clipped from V and 7 bases from J, the junction kept 28 bases outside the gene matches. Germline CDR1 reads LGHNA; CDR2 reads YSLEER. The CDR3 loop is CASSQEQGPLGLAGNPMGTQYF. The DNA of the CDR3 is TGCGCCAGCAGCCAAGAGCAGGGTCCCCTAGGACTAGCCGGAAATCCCATGGGGACCCAGTACTTC.

A remark on this clone: Other DNA sequences in this sample translate to the same CDR3. The chain couples TRBV6-5 to TRBJ1-2, with TRBD1 identical over 10 bases. The germline CDR1 and CDR2 sequences are MNHEY and SVGAGI. V lost 3 bases to trimming and J lost 4 bases; unmatched junction nucleotides: 5. CDR3 length: 15 amino acids. In DNA, the CDR3 is TGTGCCAGCAGTTATCCGACAGGGGGCGGCTATGGCTACACCTTC. Protein: CASSYPTGGGYGYTF.

This clone was seen just once. The chain couples TRBV30 to TRBJ2-5; D unresolved. There are 15 residues in the CDR3. V was pared by 0 bases and J by 4 bases, with 15 bases between. CDR1 is GTSNPN, CDR2 SVGIG, per germline (reference sequence). The CDR3 DNA sequence: TGTGCCTGGAGTGTGGGTTTTGGGGTAACAGAGACCCAGTACTTC. Amino acids: CAWSVGFGVTETQYF.